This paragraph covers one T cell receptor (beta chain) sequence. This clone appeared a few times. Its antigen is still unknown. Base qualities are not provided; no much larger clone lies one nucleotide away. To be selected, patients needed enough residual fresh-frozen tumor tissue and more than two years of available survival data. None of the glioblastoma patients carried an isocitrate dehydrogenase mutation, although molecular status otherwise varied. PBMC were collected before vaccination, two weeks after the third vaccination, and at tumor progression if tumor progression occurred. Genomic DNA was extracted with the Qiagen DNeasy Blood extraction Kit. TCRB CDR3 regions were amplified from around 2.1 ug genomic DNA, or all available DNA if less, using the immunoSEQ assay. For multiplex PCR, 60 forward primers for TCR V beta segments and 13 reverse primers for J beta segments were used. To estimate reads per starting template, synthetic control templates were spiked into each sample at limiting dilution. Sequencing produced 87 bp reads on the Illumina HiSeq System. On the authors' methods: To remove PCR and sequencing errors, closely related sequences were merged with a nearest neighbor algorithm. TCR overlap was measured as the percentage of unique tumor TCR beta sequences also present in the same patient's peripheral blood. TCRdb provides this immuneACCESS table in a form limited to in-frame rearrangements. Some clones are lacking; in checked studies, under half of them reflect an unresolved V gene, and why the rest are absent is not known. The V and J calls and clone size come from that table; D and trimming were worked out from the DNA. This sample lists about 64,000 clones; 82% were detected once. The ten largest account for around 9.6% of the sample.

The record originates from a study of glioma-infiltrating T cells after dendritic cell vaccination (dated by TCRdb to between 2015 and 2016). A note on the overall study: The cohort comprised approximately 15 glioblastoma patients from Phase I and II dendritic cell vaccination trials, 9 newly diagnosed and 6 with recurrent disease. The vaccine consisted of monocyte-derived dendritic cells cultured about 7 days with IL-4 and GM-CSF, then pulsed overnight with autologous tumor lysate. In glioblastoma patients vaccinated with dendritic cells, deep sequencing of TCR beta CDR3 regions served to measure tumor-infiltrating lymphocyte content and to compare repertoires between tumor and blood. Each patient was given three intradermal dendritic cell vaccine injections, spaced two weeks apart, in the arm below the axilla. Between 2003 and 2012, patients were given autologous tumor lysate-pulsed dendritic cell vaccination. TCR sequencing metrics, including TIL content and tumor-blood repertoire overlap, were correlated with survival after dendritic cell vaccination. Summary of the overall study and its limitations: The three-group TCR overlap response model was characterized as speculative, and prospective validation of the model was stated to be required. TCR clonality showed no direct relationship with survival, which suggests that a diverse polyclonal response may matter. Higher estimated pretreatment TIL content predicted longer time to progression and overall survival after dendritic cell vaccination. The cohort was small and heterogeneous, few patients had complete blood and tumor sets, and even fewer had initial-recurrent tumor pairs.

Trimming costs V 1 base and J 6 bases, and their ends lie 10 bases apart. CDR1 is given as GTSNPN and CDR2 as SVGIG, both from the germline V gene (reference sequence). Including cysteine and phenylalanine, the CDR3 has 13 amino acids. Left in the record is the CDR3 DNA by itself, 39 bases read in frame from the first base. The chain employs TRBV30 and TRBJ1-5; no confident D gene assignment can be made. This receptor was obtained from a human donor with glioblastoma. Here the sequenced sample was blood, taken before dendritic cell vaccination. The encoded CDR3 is CAWSGSTGQPQHF. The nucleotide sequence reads TGTGCCTGGAGTGGCAGCACGGGTCAGCCCCAGCATTTT.